One sample yielded the 20 T cell receptor beta chains listed below, sequenced in a study of cytomegalovirus exposure and HLA in healthy donors. The primer mix had 60 Vbeta and 13 Jbeta primers. Using immunoSEQ multiplex PCR, the repertoire was profiled, and TCRdb retains in-frame clones only, with some absent. The sample contains approximately 100,000 clones, roughly three quarters of which appear only once. Sequenced input: PBMCs. These receptors were taken from a man in his forties in good health and CMV-seropositive.

The chain recombines TRBV6-1 with TRBJ2-1; TRBD2 aligns across 7 bases. This CDR3 spans 15 amino acids. V shed 2 bases, J shed 3 bases, and the junction held 4 bases outside the gene matches. Germline CDR1 is MNHNS and CDR2 is SASEGT. The CDR3 sequence is CASSETSAIYNEQFF. The CDR3 DNA reads as TGTGCCAGCAGTGAAACTAGCGCAATCTACAATGAGCAGTTCTTC.

The chain links TRBV7-8 to TRBJ1-1; D gene ambiguous. Trimming took 1 base from V and 0 from J, leaving 12 bases between them. CDR1 is SGHVS and CDR2 is FQNEAQ in the germline V gene. CDR3 length: 16 amino acids. As DNA, the CDR3 is TGTGCCAGCAGCTTAGGAGTCGGAGATCTGAACACTGAAGCTTTCTTT. Protein: CASSLGVGDLNTEAFF.

The rearrangement links TRBV5-4 to TRBJ1-2; 7 nucleotides agree with TRBD1. Germline assignment: CDR1 SGHNT and CDR2 YYREEE (reference sequence). The trim removed 0 bases at V and 2 bases at J, leaving 4 bases unmatched. The length of the CDR3 is 15 residues. The CDR3 is CASSLGNRGNYGYTF. In DNA, the CDR3 is TGTGCCAGCAGCTTGGGCAACAGGGGCAACTATGGCTACACCTTC.

The J gene is TRBJ2-7, the V gene TRBV11-2; no reliable D call. This CDR3 is built from 14 residues. Trimming removed 1 base at V and 0 bases at J, with 7 bases between. CDR1 is SGHAT and CDR2 is FQNNGV in the germline V gene. This CDR3 is CASSLVQSSYEQYF. The CDR3 coding sequence is TGTGCCAGCAGCTTAGTACAGAGCTCCTACGAGCAGTACTTC.

This clone was seen more than once but under ten times. The chain uses TRBV7-9 and TRBJ2-7; D not resolved. This CDR3 has 13 amino acids. V was pared by 1 base and J by 1 base, with 5 bases between. Germline CDR1 and CDR2: SEHNR and FQNEAQ (reference sequence). The CDR3 bases are TGTGCCAGCAGCTTAGGGCGGTCCTACGAGCAGTACTTC. It is translated as CASSLGRSYEQYF.

This clone occurred a few times. CDR3 in DNA: TGTGCCAGTAGCACCGGGACTAGCGAATACGAGCAGTACTTC. This codes for CASSTGTSEYEQYF. The chain combines TRBV19 with TRBJ2-7; 10 nucleotides agree with TRBD2. Per the germline V gene, CDR1 is LNHDA and CDR2 is SQIVND (reference sequence). The CDR3 is 14 residues long. Trimming at V came to 6 bases and at J to 4 bases, leaving 6 bases not matched to a gene.

This clone came up a few times. V is TRBV6-6 and J is TRBJ2-1, with 12 bases aligning to TRBD2. Trimming at V came to 5 bases and at J to 3 bases, leaving 2 bases not matched to a gene. The CDR3 consists of 15 residues. Looked up from germline, CDR1 is MNHNY and CDR2 is SVGAGI (reference sequence). This CDR3 is CASSILAGGYNEQFF. CDR3 sequence (DNA): TGTGCCAGCAGTATACTAGCGGGGGGCTACAATGAGCAGTTCTTC.

The V and J genes are TRBV9 and TRBJ1-1; unclear D gene. Germline assignment: CDR1 SGDLS and CDR2 YYNGEE. This CDR3 has 14 residues. Trimming left V 3 bases short and J 1 base short, with 10 bases between. The CDR3 protein is CASSALLANTEAFF. The CDR3 DNA follows: TGTGCCAGCAGCGCCCTACTAGCGAACACTGAAGCTTTCTTT.

The rearrangement uses TRBV30 and TRBJ1-2, with D perhaps matching TRBD1 (5 bases). Trimming took 4 bases from V and 4 from J, leaving 13 bases between them. Germline V lookup: CDR1 GTSNPN, CDR2 SVGIG (reference sequence). The CDR3 spans 13 residues. The CDR3 sequence is CAWIAGQSYGYTF. The CDR3, as DNA: TGTGCCTGGATAGCAGGGCAAAGCTATGGCTACACCTTC. The variable domain in full, completed from reference TRBV30 and TRBJ1-2, reads SQTIHQWPATLVQPVGSPLSLECTVEGTSNPNLYWYRQAAGRGLQLLFYSVGIGQISSEVPQNLSASRPQDRQFILSSKKLLLSDSGFYLCAWIAGQSYGYTFGSGTRLTVV.

This clone was observed a few times. The rearrangement links TRBV15 to TRBJ2-7; 9 bases line up with TRBD2. This CDR3 is built from 14 residues. Germline CDR1 LNHNV, CDR2 YYDKDF (reference sequence). Trimming removed 5 bases from V and 5 bases from J; junction bases left unmatched: 7. CDR3 protein: CATSGGRTSDEQYF. CDR3 DNA: TGTGCCACCAGCGGCGGCCGGACTAGCGACGAGCAGTACTTC.

The chain has TRBV6-6 and TRBJ1-5, with 7 bases that match TRBD1. CDR3 length: 15 amino acids. J was trimmed by 4 bases and V by 0 bases; bases with no gene match: 3. Per germline, CDR1 MNHNY and CDR2 SVGAGI (reference sequence). Here the CDR3 reads CASSYSTGRNQPQHF. CDR3 in DNA: TGTGCCAGCAGTTACTCGACAGGGAGGAATCAGCCCCAGCATTTT.

The rearrangement joins TRBV5-8 to TRBJ2-1; 11 nucleotides line up with TRBD2. This CDR3 spans 15 amino acids. Germline trimming cut 6 bases from V and 4 bases from J; bases unmatched to any gene: 6. Germline values: CDR1 SGHTS, CDR2 YDEGEE. In DNA form, the CDR3 reads TGTGCCAGCACGCCCGGGACTAGCGGATACAATGAGCAGTTCTTC. Protein: CASTPGTSGYNEQFF.

The chain recombines TRBV7-9 with TRBJ1-2; 8 nucleotides agree with TRBD1. The CDR3 extends over 14 amino acids. With 5 bases clipped from V and 4 bases from J, the junction kept 6 bases outside the gene matches. Germline loops: CDR1 SEHNR, CDR2 FQNEAQ (reference sequence). CDR3 amino acids: CASSLFQGAYGYTF. CDR3 in DNA: TGTGCCAGCAGCCTCTTTCAGGGGGCCTATGGCTACACCTTC.

The CDR3 bases are TGTGCCAGTAGTATAGCGGGAGGAGAATACTACGAGCAGTACTTC. Its translation is CASSIAGGEYYEQYF. The chain carries TRBV19 and TRBJ2-7, with 7 nucleotides matching TRBD2. Germline assignment: CDR1 LNHDA and CDR2 SQIVND (reference sequence). V gave up 1 base and J gave up 3 bases; unmatched junction bases: 6. The CDR3 totals 15 residues.

The rearrangement joins TRBV4-2 to TRBJ2-3; 14 nucleotides line up with TRBD2. The CDR3 spans 16 residues. V lost 4 bases, J lost 4 bases, and 4 bases stayed unmatched. Germline V gene sequence: CDR1 LGHNA, CDR2 YNFKEQ. The CDR3 nucleotides are TGTGCCAGCAGCCTGGGACTAGCGGGAGAAGCAGATACGCAGTATTTT. It encodes CASSLGLAGEADTQYF.

The chain has TRBV7-2 and TRBJ2-3; D is possibly TRBD2 (6 bases). Looked up from germline, CDR1 is SGHTA and CDR2 is FQGNSA. Trimming took 7 bases from V and 3 from J, leaving 14 bases between them. The CDR3 contains 14 residues. In DNA form, the CDR3 reads TGTGCCAGCAAGATAGGACGGGGGACAGATACGCAGTATTTT. Translated, it gives CASKIGRGTDTQYF.

The gene calls are TRBV5-6 and TRBJ1-1, with unresolved D. CDR1 and CDR2 from the germline V gene are SGHDT and YYEEEE. The CDR3 totals 14 residues. Between the trimmed V and J ends, which lost 1 base and 1 base, there was a span of 8 bases. CDR3 coding DNA: TGTGCCAGCAGCTTGTTTGCGGGGAACACTGAAGCTTTCTTT. Translation gives CASSLFAGNTEAFF.

J is TRBJ2-7 and V is TRBV5-4; 10 bases fit TRBD2. J lost 4 bases, V lost 0 bases, and 7 bases had no gene match. This CDR3 is built from 16 residues. CDR1 and CDR2 from the germline V gene are SGHNT and YYREEE (reference sequence). CDR3 protein: CASSLDLAGEGYEQYF. In DNA, the CDR3 is TGTGCCAGCAGCTTGGATCTAGCGGGAGAGGGATACGAGCAGTACTTC.

The J gene is TRBJ2-7, the V gene TRBV5-1; 12 bases match TRBD2. The CDR3 extends over 14 amino acids. J lost 6 bases, V lost 5 bases, and 6 bases had no gene match. Per germline, CDR1 SGHRS and CDR2 YFSETQ. CDR3 DNA: TGCGCCAGCAGAGAGACTAGCGGGAGTCCCGAGCAGTACGTC. Amino acids: CASRETSGSPEQYV.

This clone was observed a single time. The rearrangement uses TRBV6-1 and TRBJ2-5, with a weak D call TRBD2 (5 bases). Germline V gene sequence: CDR1 MNHNS, CDR2 SASEGT. The V gene lost 2 bases and the J gene lost 7 bases, with 14 bases spanning the gap. The CDR3 covers 14 residues. Here the CDR3 reads CASSEPTPAGTQYF. CDR3 DNA: TGTGCCAGCAGTGAACCGACGCCGGCGGGGACCCAGTACTTC.